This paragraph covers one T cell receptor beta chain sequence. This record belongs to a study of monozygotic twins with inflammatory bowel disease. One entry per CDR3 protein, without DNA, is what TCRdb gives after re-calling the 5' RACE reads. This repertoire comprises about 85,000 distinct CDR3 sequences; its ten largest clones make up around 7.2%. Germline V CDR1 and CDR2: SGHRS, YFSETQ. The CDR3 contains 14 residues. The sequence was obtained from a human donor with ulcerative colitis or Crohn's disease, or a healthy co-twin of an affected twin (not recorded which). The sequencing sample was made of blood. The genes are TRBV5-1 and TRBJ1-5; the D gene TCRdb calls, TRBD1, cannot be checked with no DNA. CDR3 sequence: CASSTTTGGQPQHF.